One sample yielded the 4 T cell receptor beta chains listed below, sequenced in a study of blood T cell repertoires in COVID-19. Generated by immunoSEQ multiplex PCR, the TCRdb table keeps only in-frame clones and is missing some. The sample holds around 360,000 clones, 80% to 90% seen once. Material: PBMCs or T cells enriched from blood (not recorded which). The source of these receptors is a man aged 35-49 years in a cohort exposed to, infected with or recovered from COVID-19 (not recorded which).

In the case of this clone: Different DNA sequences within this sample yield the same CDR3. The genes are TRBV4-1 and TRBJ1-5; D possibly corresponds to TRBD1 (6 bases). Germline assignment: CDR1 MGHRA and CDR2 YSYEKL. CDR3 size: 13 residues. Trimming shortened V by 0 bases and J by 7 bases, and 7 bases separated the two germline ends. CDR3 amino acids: CASSQDRGQPQHF. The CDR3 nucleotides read TGCGCCAGCAGCCAAGATAGGGGGCAGCCCCAGCATTTT.

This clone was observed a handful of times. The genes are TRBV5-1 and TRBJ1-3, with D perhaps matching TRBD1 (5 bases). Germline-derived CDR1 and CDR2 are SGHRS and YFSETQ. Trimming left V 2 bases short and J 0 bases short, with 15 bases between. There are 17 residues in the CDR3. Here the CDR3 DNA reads TGCGCCAGCAGCTTCGGGGGGATGACCCTCTCTGGAAACACCATATATTTT. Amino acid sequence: CASSFGGMTLSGNTIYF. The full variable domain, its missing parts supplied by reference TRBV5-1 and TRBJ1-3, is KAGVTQTPRYLIKTRGQQVTLSCSPISGHRSVSWYQQTPGQGLQFLFEYFSETQRNKGNFPGRFSGRQFSNSRSEMNVSTLELGDSALYLCASSFGGMTLSGNTIYFGEGSWLTVV.

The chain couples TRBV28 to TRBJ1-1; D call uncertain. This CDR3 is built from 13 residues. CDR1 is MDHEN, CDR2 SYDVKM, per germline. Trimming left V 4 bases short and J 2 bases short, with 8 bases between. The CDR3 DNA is TGTGCCAGCAGTTCAGCGGCTAACACTGAAGCTTTCTTT. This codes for CASSSAANTEAFF.

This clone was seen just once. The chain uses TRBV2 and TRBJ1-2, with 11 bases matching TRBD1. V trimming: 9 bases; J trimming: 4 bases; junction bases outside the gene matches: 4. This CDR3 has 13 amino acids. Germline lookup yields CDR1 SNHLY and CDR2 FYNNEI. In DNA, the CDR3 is TGTGCCAGAGGGACAGGGGGGAGCTATGGCTACACCTTC. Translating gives CARGTGGSYGYTF.